This TCR beta chain originates from a study of T cells in Graves' hyperthyroidism and ophthalmopathy. Authors of the study amplified TCR beta CDR3 regions from RNA transcripts. During a first-round RT-PCR of the TCR CDR3, the HTBI primer set was used. TCRdb recomputed calls from the multiplex PCR reads with MiXCR, one row per CDR3 protein. The table records fewer than 300,000 distinct CDR3 sequences, around 15% of them present only once. From germline, CDR1 is SEHNR and CDR2 FQNEAQ (reference sequence). This CDR3 is built from 14 residues. Trimming took 5 bases from V and 5 from J, leaving 13 bases between them. This clonotype was recorded only once.

The sequencing sample was made of blood. The J gene is TRBJ1-3, the V gene TRBV7-9; D ambiguous. This receptor was obtained from a woman aged 50 to 60 with Graves' hyperthyroidism that later progressed to Graves' ophthalmopathy. The CDR3, as DNA: TGTGCCAGCAGCCCTCAATCGATCCGAAACACCATATATTTT. Its translation: CASSPQSIRNTIYF.